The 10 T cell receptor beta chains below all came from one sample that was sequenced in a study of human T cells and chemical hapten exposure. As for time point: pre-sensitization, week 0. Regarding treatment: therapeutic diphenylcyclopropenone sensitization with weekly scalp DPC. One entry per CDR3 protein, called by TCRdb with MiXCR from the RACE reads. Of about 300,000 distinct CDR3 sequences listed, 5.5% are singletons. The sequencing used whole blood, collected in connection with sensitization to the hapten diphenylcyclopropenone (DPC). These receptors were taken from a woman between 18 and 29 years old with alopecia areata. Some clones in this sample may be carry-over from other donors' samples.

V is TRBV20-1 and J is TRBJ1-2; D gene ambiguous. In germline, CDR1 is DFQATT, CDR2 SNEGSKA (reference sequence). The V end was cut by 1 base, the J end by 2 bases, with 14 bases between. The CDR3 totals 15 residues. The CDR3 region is CSARAGSTWNYGYTF. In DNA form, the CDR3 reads TGCAGTGCTAGAGCCGGGTCTACGTGGAACTATGGCTACACCTTC.

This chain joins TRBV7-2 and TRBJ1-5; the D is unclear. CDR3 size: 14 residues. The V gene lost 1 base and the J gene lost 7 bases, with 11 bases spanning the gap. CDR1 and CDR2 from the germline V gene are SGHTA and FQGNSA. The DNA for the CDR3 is TGTGCCAGCAGCTTAGATATCGCCACACAGCCCCAGCATTTT. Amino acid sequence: CASSLDIATQPQHF.

The DNA of the CDR3 is TGTGCCAGCAGTCGGGACAGGGCGGATTCTGAAGCTTTCTTT. It yields the protein CASSRDRADSEAFF. V usage is TRBV6-1 and J usage is TRBJ1-1; 9 positions agree with TRBD1. The CDR3 is made up of 14 amino acids. The germline gives CDR1 MNHNS, CDR2 SASEGT. With V trimmed by 5 bases and J by 6 bases, 7 bases remained unmatched.

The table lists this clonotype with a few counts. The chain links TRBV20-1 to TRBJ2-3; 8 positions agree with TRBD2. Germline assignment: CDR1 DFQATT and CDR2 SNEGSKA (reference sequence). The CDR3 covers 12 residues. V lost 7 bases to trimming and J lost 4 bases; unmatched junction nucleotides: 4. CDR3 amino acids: CSETGGPDTQYF. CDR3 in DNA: TGCAGTGAGACGGGGGGGCCAGATACGCAGTATTTT.

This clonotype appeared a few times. The CDR3 region has the DNA TGCGCCAGCAGTGACCCGGACAGGGGATGGTACGAGCAGTACTTC. Protein: CASSDPDRGWYEQYF. The chain joins TRBV10-2 to TRBJ2-7; 9 nucleotides agree with TRBD1. Trimming cost V 3 bases and J 4 bases; bases outside gene matches: 7. This CDR3 region has 15 residues. Germline loops: CDR1 WSHSY, CDR2 SAAADI.

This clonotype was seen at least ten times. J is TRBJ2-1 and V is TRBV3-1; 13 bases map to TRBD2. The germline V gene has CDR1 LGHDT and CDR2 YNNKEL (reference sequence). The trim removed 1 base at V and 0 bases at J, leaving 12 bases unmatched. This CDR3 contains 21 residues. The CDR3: CASSQVTSGGAFLSSYNEQFF. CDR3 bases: TGTGCCAGCAGCCAAGTAACTAGCGGGGGGGCCTTCCTTAGCTCCTACAATGAGCAGTTCTTC.

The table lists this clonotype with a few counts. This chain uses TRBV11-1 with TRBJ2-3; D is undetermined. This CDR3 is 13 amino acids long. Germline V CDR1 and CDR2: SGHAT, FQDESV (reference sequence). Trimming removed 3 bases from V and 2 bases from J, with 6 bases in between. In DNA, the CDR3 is TGTGCCAGCAGCTTTTTGGTCACAGATACGCAGTATTTT. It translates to CASSFLVTDTQYF. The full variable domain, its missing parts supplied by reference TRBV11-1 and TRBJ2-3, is EAEVAQSPRYKITEKSQAVAFWCDPISGHATLYWYRQILGQGPELLVQFQDESVVDDSQLPKDRFSAERLKGVDSTLKIQPAELGDSAMYLCASSFLVTDTQYFGPGTRLTVL.

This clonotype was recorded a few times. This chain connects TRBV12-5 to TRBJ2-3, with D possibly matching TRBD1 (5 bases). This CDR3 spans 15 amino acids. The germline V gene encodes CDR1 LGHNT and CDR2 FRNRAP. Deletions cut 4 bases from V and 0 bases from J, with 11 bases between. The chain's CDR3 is CASGSGSTSTDTQYF. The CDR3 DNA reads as TGTGCTAGTGGTTCAGGGTCCACTAGCACAGATACGCAGTATTTT.

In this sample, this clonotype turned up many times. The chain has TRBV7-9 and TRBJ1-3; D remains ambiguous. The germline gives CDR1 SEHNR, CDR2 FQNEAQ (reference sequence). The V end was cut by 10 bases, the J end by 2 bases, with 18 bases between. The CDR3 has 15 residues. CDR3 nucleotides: TGTGCCATCCCGGGCCCAGCGAGACCTGGAAACACCATATATTTT. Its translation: CAIPGPARPGNTIYF.

The DNA of the CDR3 is TGCAGCGTTTCACTCAATGAGCAGTTCTTC. Its translation: CSVSLNEQFF. The chain uses TRBV29-1 and TRBJ2-1; D is unresolved. The germline CDR1 and CDR2 sequences are SQVTM and ANQGSEA. Trimming shortened V by 5 bases and J by 6 bases, and 5 bases separated the two germline ends. CDR3 length: 10 amino acids.